This T cell receptor beta chain appears in the sequencing data of a study of blood T cell repertoires in COVID-19. Donors in Cohort 3 who had recovered were those with two negative PCRs, healthcare professional clearance, or resolution of their symptoms. This clone appeared a single time. The CDR3 covers 14 residues. Trimming took off 5 bases at V and 1 base at J, with 9 bases between the two ends. Germline V gene sequence: CDR1 KGHSH, CDR2 LQKENI. As processed by the authors: Counts of nucleated cells, estimated from reference gene primer amplification, were obtained. This table comes from immunoSEQ multiplex PCR, and its TCRdb copy is limited to in-frame clones, with some not included. Clone size and V and J calls were adopted from that table, with D and trimming inferred from the DNA. The sample has some 270,000 clones, approximately 83% seen once.

This rearrangement joins TRBV18 to TRBJ1-3; TRBD1 is a possible D gene (6 bases). This TCR was sampled from a man in his fifties or sixties who had recovered from COVID-19. What was sequenced was PBMCs or T cells enriched from blood (not recorded which). The CDR3, as DNA: TGTGCCAGCTCAGCGGGGGCGTCTGGAAACACCATATATTTT. It codes for CASSAGASGNTIYF.